A selection of T cell receptor beta chains follows, all from one sample in a study of blood T cell repertoires in COVID-19. Measured with immunoSEQ multiplex PCR; TCRdb has only the in-frame clones, and not every one. This repertoire shows about 200,000 clones, more than 85% found once; its top ten account for around 0.85%. Sample: peripheral blood. The receptors come from a man aged 55-75 years with COVID-19, enrolled during active disease. CDR3s include the opening cysteine and the closing phenylalanine or tryptophan. D genes are given only for firm matches. Clone size is shown for a subset of rows, as once, few, many or a class of expanded clone.

v_gene	d_gene	abundance	j_gene	CDR3aa	CDR3nt
TRBV5-1	-	few	TRBJ1-1	CASRPRASTNTEAFF	TGCGCCAGCAGACCCAGGGCCTCTACAAACACTGAAGCTTTCTTT
TRBV18	-	-	TRBJ2-1	CASSPQNSDIYNEQFF	TGTGCCAGCTCACCCCAAAACTCGGACATATACAATGAGCAGTTCTTC
TRBV6-1	TRBD1	-	TRBJ1-5	CASSEGAGGRLYNQPQHF	TGTGCCAGCAGTGAGGGGGCAGGGGGTAGACTTTACAATCAGCCCCAGCATTTT
TRBV5-1	-	-	TRBJ2-2	CASRLTRGANTGELFF	TGCGCCAGTCGTCTTACCAGGGGCGCGAACACCGGGGAGCTGTTTTTT
TRBV7-9	-	-	TRBJ2-7	CASSFGRDYEQYF	TGTGCCAGCAGCTTTGGACGGGACTACGAGCAGTACTTC
TRBV11-2	TRBD2	-	TRBJ2-1	CASSSTTSGGAADEQFF	TGTGCCAGCAGCTCAACGACTAGCGGGGGGGCTGCGGATGAGCAGTTCTTC
TRBV6-9	-	-	TRBJ2-7	CASSPLSGLRPSRKQYF	TGTGCCAGCAGTCCCTTATCGGGACTCCGACCGTCTCGGAAGCAGTACTTC
TRBV2	-	-	TRBJ2-5	CASSEQKTQYF	TGTGCCAGCAGTGAACAAAAGACCCAGTACTTC
TRBV2	TRBD2	-	TRBJ2-1	CASSERRRGLDSYNEQFF	TGTGCCAGCAGTGAACGTCGACGGGGACTAGACTCCTACAATGAGCAGTTCTTC
TRBV28	TRBD2	-	TRBJ2-7	CASSPSPGLAGGFTYEQYF	TGTGCCAGCAGCCCGAGTCCGGGACTAGCGGGAGGCTTTACCTACGAGCAGTACTTC
TRBV29-1	-	-	TRBJ1-5	CSVGEGSQPQHF	TGCAGCGTTGGGGAGGGGAGTCAGCCCCAGCATTTT
TRBV28	-	-	TRBJ1-6	CASRTGGPPLHF	TGTGCCAGCAGGACCGGGGGACCACCCCTCCACTTT
TRBV12-1	-	-	TRBJ2-1	CASSCGRSSYNEQFF	TGTGCCAGCAGCTGCGGGAGAAGCTCCTACAATGAGCAGTTCTTC
TRBV12-3/TRBV12-4	-	-	TRBJ2-7	CASSPGQYEQYF	TGTGCCAGCAGTCCAGGACAGTACGAGCAGTACTTC
TRBV5-6	TRBD1	-	TRBJ2-7	CASSYFGTGDYEQYF	TGTGCCAGCAGCTATTTCGGGACAGGAGACTACGAGCAGTACTTC
TRBV15	-	few	TRBJ1-6	CATSRGQVSYNSPLHF	TGTGCCACCAGCAGAGGACAGGTGTCCTATAATTCACCCCTCCACTTT
TRBV7-2	TRBD2	once	TRBJ2-7	CASSLGAGGVYEQYF	TGTGCCAGCAGCTTAGGTGCCGGGGGGGTGTACGAGCAGTACTTC
TRBV5-1	-	-	TRBJ2-6	CASSSQYISGANVLTF	TGCGCCAGCAGCTCACAGTACATCTCTGGGGCCAACGTCCTGACTTTC
TRBV15	TRBD1	-	TRBJ1-3	CATSRDPGGARGRGNTIYF	TGTGCCACCAGCAGAGATCCTGGGGGGGCCAGGGGGCGAGGAAACACCATATATTTT
TRBV12-3/TRBV12-4	-	-	TRBJ1-3	CASSSQGSAIYF	TGTGCCAGCAGTTCTCAGGGTTCCGCCATATATTTT
TRBV3-1/TRBV3-2	TRBD1	once	TRBJ1-2	CASQGGAGYGYTF	TGTGCCAGTCAAGGGGGCGCCGGCTATGGCTACACCTTC
TRBV3-1/TRBV3-2	-	-	TRBJ2-7	CASSQVSAVGQYF	TGTGCCAGCAGCCAAGTCTCGGCGGTAGGGCAGTACTTC
TRBV7-6	TRBD2	-	TRBJ2-3	CASSLRTSGSTDTQYF	TGTGCCAGCAGCTTACGAACTAGCGGGAGCACAGATACGCAGTATTTT
TRBV10-2	TRBD2	-	TRBJ2-3	CASSWTSGTDTQYF	TGCGCCAGCAGCTGGACTAGCGGCACAGATACGCAGTATTTT
TRBV27	-	-	TRBJ2-7	CASSSPGSKQYF	TGTGCCAGCAGTTCGCCAGGGTCAAAGCAGTACTTC
TRBV5-1	TRBD1	-	TRBJ2-7	CASSLYLTGEDEQYF	TGCGCCAGCAGCTTATACTTGACAGGGGAAGACGAGCAGTACTTC
TRBV18	TRBD1	-	TRBJ1-1	CASSPIRQGEAFF	TGTGCCAGCTCACCTATTCGACAGGGTGAAGCTTTCTTT
TRBV11-2	TRBD1	-	TRBJ1-1	CASSLAGQKAFF	TGTGCCAGCAGCTTAGCGGGACAGAAAGCTTTCTTT
TRBV9	TRBD1	-	TRBJ1-2	CASSVGQGDYGYTF	TGTGCCAGCAGCGTAGGACAGGGGGACTATGGCTACACCTTC
TRBV19	TRBD2	-	TRBJ2-2	CASSIRGLAGGPPGELFF	TGTGCCAGTAGTATAAGGGGACTAGCGGGGGGGCCGCCCGGGGAGCTGTTTTTT
TRBV4-2	TRBD2	-	TRBJ2-3	CASSQDSGGGASDTQYF	TGTGCCAGCAGCCAAGATAGTGGCGGGGGGGCCTCAGATACGCAGTATTTT
TRBV19	-	-	TRBJ2-6	CASRRTDYGANVLTF	TGTGCCAGTAGACGGACGGACTATGGGGCCAACGTCCTGACTTTC
TRBV29-1	TRBD1	-	TRBJ1-1	CSVRTGGLTEAFF	TGCAGCGTTCGGACAGGGGGCCTCACTGAAGCTTTCTTT
TRBV27	-	-	TRBJ2-6	CASSFSDRLSSGANVLTF	TGTGCCAGCAGTTTCTCAGACAGGCTAAGCTCTGGGGCCAACGTCCTGACTTTC
TRBV28	-	-	TRBJ1-1	CASIGGGGTEAFF	TGTGCCAGCATTGGAGGCGGCGGCACTGAAGCTTTCTTT
TRBV18	TRBD1	-	TRBJ1-2	CASSPDLQGASGYGYTF	TGTGCCAGCTCACCAGACCTACAGGGGGCGAGCGGCTATGGCTACACCTTC
TRBV28	-	-	TRBJ2-2	CASSLGSGELFF	TGTGCCAGCAGTTTAGGTAGCGGGGAGCTGTTTTTT